This T cell receptor (beta chain) was retrieved from a study of CD8 T cells in ankylosing spondylitis. MiXCR was run by TCRdb on the 5' RACE reads, yielding one entry per CDR3 protein. Altogether 200,000 to 300,000 distinct CDR3 sequences are present, over 8.5% being singletons, with the ten largest covering less than 8%. CDR1 is MNHEY and CDR2 is SVGAGI in the germline V gene. CDR3 length: 14 residues. Trimming pared 1 base from V and 4 bases from J, leaving 7 bases between. This chain joins TRBV6-5 and TRBJ2-2; D gene uncertain. The clonotype originates from a male donor with ankylosing spondylitis or in good health (not recorded which). Sequences were obtained from blood, either unsorted or a sorted T cell fraction (not recorded which). CDR3 residues: CASSYWASTGELFF. The CDR3 DNA follows: TGTGCCAGCAGTTACTGGGCGAGCACCGGGGAGCTGTTTTTT.